Following are 19 T cell receptor beta chains from one sample sequenced in a study of human T cells and chemical hapten exposure. TCRdb called the RACE reads again in MiXCR, with one record for every CDR3 protein. The table shows 65,000 to 85,000 distinct CDR3 sequences, with about a tenth occurring only once. Indicated time point: patch test 1, 2 weeks after DPC sensitization. The treatment is: therapeutic diphenylcyclopropenone sensitization with weekly scalp DPC. The specimen was whole blood, collected in connection with sensitization to the hapten diphenylcyclopropenone (DPC). The receptors shown here come from a woman in her 50s with alopecia areata. Some clones in this sample may be carry-over from other donors' samples.

The chain joins TRBV7-6 to TRBJ1-3; D remains unclear. V lost 1 base and J lost 0, with 13 bases in between. The CDR3 consists of 17 residues. Germline V CDR1 and CDR2: SGHVS, FNYEAQ. CDR3 loop: CASSLVTAESSGNTIYF. The DNA of the CDR3 is TGTGCCAGCAGCTTAGTTACTGCGGAGAGCTCTGGAAACACCATATATTTT. The variable domain in full, completed from reference TRBV7-6 and TRBJ1-3, reads GAGVSQSPRYKVTKRGQDVALRCDPISGHVSLYWYRQALGQGPEFLTYFNYEAQQDKSGLPNDRFSAERPEGSISTLTIQRTEQRDSAMYRCASSLVTAESSGNTIYFGEGSWLTVV.

This clonotype came up a few times. The genes are TRBV7-6 and TRBJ2-3; D perhaps matches TRBD2 (6 bases). Germline V CDR1 and CDR2: SGHVS, FNYEAQ. The CDR3 runs to 16 residues. V was clipped by 3 bases and J by 4 bases, with 17 bases between them. For the CDR3, the DNA is TGTGCCAGCAGCTTGAGGGCGGGGATAAGGGCAGATACGCAGTATTTT. Translated, it gives CASSLRAGIRADTQYF.

The rearrangement uses TRBV4-2 and TRBJ2-2; 7 nucleotides agree with TRBD2. With 0 bases clipped from V and 5 bases from J, the junction kept 9 bases outside the gene matches. The germline V gene has CDR1 LGHNA and CDR2 YNFKEQ. The CDR3 is 17 amino acids. CDR3 sequence reads: CASSQDRRLASTGELFF. The CDR3 DNA is TGTGCCAGCAGCCAAGATAGGAGACTAGCTTCAACCGGGGAGCTGTTTTTT.

This rearrangement joins TRBV28 to TRBJ2-1; 8 bases map to TRBD2. The CDR3 covers 17 residues. Germline V CDR1 and CDR2: MDHEN, SYDVKM. V lost 5 bases, J lost 5 bases, and 14 bases stayed unmatched. The CDR3 sequence is CASSPRGAGPSDNEQFF. In DNA form, the CDR3 reads TGTGCCAGCAGTCCGCGGGGGGCCGGCCCTTCGGACAATGAGCAGTTCTTC. Filled out from reference TRBV28 and TRBJ2-1, the complete variable domain reads DVKVTQSSRYLVKRTGEKVFLECVQDMDHENMFWYRQDPGLGLRLIYFSYDVKMKEKGDIPEGYSVSREKKERFSLILESASTNQTSMYLCASSPRGAGPSDNEQFFGPGTRLTVL.

This clonotype has at least ten counts. CDR3 DNA sequence: TGCAGCGTTGGGGGACAGGCTTACAATGAGCAGTTCTTC. It specifies CSVGGQAYNEQFF. This chain links TRBV29-1 with TRBJ2-1, with 8 bases that match TRBD1. Germline V gene sequence: CDR1 SQVTM, CDR2 ANQGSEA. V trimming: 4 bases; J trimming: 4 bases; junction bases outside the gene matches: 3. This CDR3 has 13 residues.

There are many counts of this clonotype. The rearrangement links TRBV7-2 to TRBJ1-5, with D tentatively TRBD1 (6 bases). CDR3 length: 16 amino acids. Trimming left V 4 bases short and J 4 bases short, with 17 bases between. Germline V gives CDR1 SGHTA, CDR2 FQGNSA. The CDR3 reads CASSSLWTETNQPQHF. The CDR3 DNA reads TGTGCCAGCAGCTCCCTTTGGACAGAAACGAATCAGCCCCAGCATTTT.

This clonotype was seen more than once but under ten times. The J gene is TRBJ2-7, the V gene TRBV9; D is uncertain. The V end was cut by 0 bases, the J end by 7 bases, with 8 bases between. The CDR3 is 12 residues long. Per germline, CDR1 SGDLS and CDR2 YYNGEE. The CDR3 bases are TGTGCCAGCAGCGTAGACGTTGGGGAGCAGTACTTC. Protein sequence: CASSVDVGEQYF.

This clonotype was counted only a few times. The gene calls are TRBV6-2 or TRBV6-3 and TRBJ1-5; 8 bases match TRBD1. The CDR3 consists of 16 residues. With 2 bases clipped from V and 1 base from J, the junction kept 4 bases outside the gene matches. Per germline, CDR1 MNHEY and CDR2 SVGEGT. The CDR3 spells CASSYPHRGSNQPQHF. The DNA for the CDR3 is TGTGCCAGCAGTTACCCCCACAGGGGGAGCAATCAGCCCCAGCATTTT.

The chain employs TRBV19 and TRBJ1-2, with TRBD1 matching over 8 bases. The V gene's germline CDR1 is LNHDA and CDR2 SQIVND (reference sequence). J gave up 4 bases and V 5 bases, and 6 bases lay outside the gene matches. This CDR3 has 14 amino acids. The CDR3 spells CASSSGGISYGYTF. The CDR3 nucleotides are TGTGCCAGTAGTTCAGGGGGCATCAGCTATGGCTACACCTTC.

V and J are TRBV3-1 and TRBJ2-4, with D tentatively TRBD1 (6 bases). The CDR3 spans 14 residues. V shed 5 bases and J shed 1 base, with 9 bases lying between them. Germline lookup yields CDR1 LGHDT and CDR2 YNNKEL (reference sequence). The CDR3 loop reads CASSSQGAKNIQYF. The CDR3 coding sequence is TGTGCCAGCAGCTCCCAGGGGGCCAAAAACATTCAGTACTTC.

This clonotype has more than one count but fewer than ten. The J gene is TRBJ2-1, the V gene TRBV29-1; perhaps TRBD1 as D (6 bases). The CDR3 sequence is 12 residues long. Germline CDR1 reads SQVTM; CDR2 reads ANQGSEA. The CDR3 sequence is CSACRGRDEQFF. The CDR3 DNA reads as TGCAGTGCGTGCAGGGGAAGGGATGAGCAGTTCTTC.

This clonotype was counted at least ten times. This sequence joins TRBV12-3 or TRBV12-4 and TRBJ1-1; no clear D gene. There are 14 residues in the CDR3. Trimming removed 6 bases from V and 3 bases from J, with 14 bases in between. The CDR3 DNA follows: TGTGCCAGCAGGTCTCAGGTGGGGTACACTGAAGCTTTCTTT. This sequence encodes CASRSQVGYTEAFF.

In its sample, this clonotype was seen many times. The chain combines TRBV5-5 with TRBJ1-2; maybe TRBD1 (5 bases). Germline CDR1 SGHKS, CDR2 YYEKEE (reference sequence). The CDR3 sequence is 15 residues long. The ends were cut back, 4 bases at V and 0 bases at J, with 13 bases in the middle. Written as DNA, the CDR3 is TGTGCCAGCAGCCTGGGGCCAGGAACTAACTATGGCTACACCTTC. It is translated as CASSLGPGTNYGYTF.

The chain is built from TRBV6-6 and TRBJ1-1, with no clear D. V dropped 5 bases and J dropped 3 bases, with 13 bases sitting between them. Germline V gives CDR1 MNHNY, CDR2 SVGAGI (reference sequence). The CDR3 extends over 14 amino acids. The CDR3 loop reads CASSDGRTDTEAFF. The CDR3 DNA sequence: TGTGCCAGCAGTGATGGTAGGACGGACACTGAAGCTTTCTTT.

This clonotype has only a few counts. V is TRBV29-1 and J is TRBJ2-1; D is possibly TRBD1 (6 bases). CDR1 and CDR2 (germline): SQVTM, ANQGSEA. Trimming shortened V by 4 bases and J by 7 bases, and 11 bases separated the two germline ends. The CDR3 totals 12 residues. CDR3 loop: CSVGRGKNEQFF. The CDR3 nucleotides read TGCAGCGTTGGCAGGGGTAAGAATGAGCAGTTCTTC.

This clonotype was detected ten times or more. The chain carries TRBV14 and TRBJ1-2; 11 nucleotides agree with TRBD1. Losses at the gene ends were 3 bases for V and 4 bases for J; bases not matched to a gene: 4. The CDR3 is 15 residues long. Per germline, CDR1 SGHDN and CDR2 FVKESK. The CDR3 sequence: CASSQRDRGAYGYTF. The CDR3 coding sequence is TGTGCCAGCAGCCAGCGGGACAGGGGGGCCTATGGCTACACCTTC.

V is TRBV28 and J is TRBJ2-7; TRBD2 aligns across 8 bases. J was trimmed by 4 bases and V by 5 bases; bases with no gene match: 7. Germline lookup yields CDR1 MDHEN and CDR2 SYDVKM. The CDR3 contains 14 residues. CDR3 sequence reads: CASSLGLGVYEQYF. CDR3 coding DNA: TGTGCCAGCAGTCTGGGACTAGGGGTGTACGAGCAGTACTTC.

This chain uses TRBV18 with TRBJ1-6, with 7 bases aligning to TRBD1. Looked up from germline, CDR1 is KGHSH and CDR2 is LQKENI. There are 15 residues in the CDR3. Trimming cost V 0 bases and J 10 bases; bases outside gene matches: 6. CDR3 loop: CASSPPTGIGSPLHF. Written as DNA, the CDR3 is TGTGCCAGCTCACCACCGACAGGGATAGGCTCACCCCTCCACTTT.

This clonotype occurred a few times. The rearrangement uses TRBV12-3 or TRBV12-4 and TRBJ1-1, with D possibly being TRBD1 (5 bases). This CDR3 comprises 11 residues. With 8 bases removed from V and 8 bases from J, the gap between germline ends came to 12 bases. The CDR3 loop is CASQGRGEAFF. CDR3 nucleotides: TGTGCCAGCCAGGGACGTGGAGAAGCTTTCTTT.